A single sample gave rise to the 20 T cell receptor beta chains below, sequenced in a study of shared clonotypes between healthy human individuals. Some clones are missing from TCRdb's copy, which holds only in-frame ones; the method was immunoSEQ multiplex PCR. The data contain approximately 1.9 million clones, roughly 93% of them singletons. The naive CD8 fraction comprised CD45RO-negative cells positively selected for CCR7 and excluded terminally differentiated effector memory CD45RA+ cells. The material sequenced was naive CD8+ T cells from PBMCs. The receptors shown here come from a man between 18 and 35 years old in good health. Some clones in this sample may be carry-over from other donors' samples.

The J gene is TRBJ2-1, the V gene TRBV7-8, with a tentative D call TRBD2 (5 bases). The CDR3 has 14 amino acids. Germline CDR1 is SGHVS and CDR2 is FQNEAQ. Trimming shortened V by 2 bases and J by 1 base, and 6 bases separated the two germline ends. The chain's CDR3 is CASSLSGSYNEQFF. The CDR3, as DNA: TGTGCCAGCAGCTTAAGCGGTTCCTACAATGAGCAGTTCTTC.

The chain links TRBV25-1 to TRBJ2-1; the match to TRBD1 covers 11 bases. V dropped 3 bases and J dropped 4; count of bases not matched to a gene: 8. The germline CDR1 and CDR2 sequences are MGHDK and SYGVNS. This CDR3 contains 17 residues. CDR3 loop: CASSETSGTGGYNEQFF. In nucleotides, the CDR3 is TGTGCCAGCAGTGAGACCTCCGGGACAGGGGGATACAATGAGCAGTTCTTC.

The chain's CDR3 is CASSSWTGYEQYF. The CDR3 nucleotides read TGTGCCAGTAGTTCCTGGACCGGCTACGAGCAGTACTTC. V is TRBV19 and J is TRBJ2-7; no reliable D call. Germline-derived CDR1 and CDR2 are LNHDA and SQIVND (reference sequence). This CDR3 region has 13 residues. The V gene lost 5 bases and the J gene lost 3 bases, with 11 bases spanning the gap.

Comments on this clone: Other DNA variants within this sample encode the same CDR3. The V and J genes are TRBV29-1 and TRBJ1-1; D gene unclear. Trimming removed 6 bases from V and 1 base from J, with 12 bases in between. This CDR3 has 13 residues. Germline lookup yields CDR1 SQVTM and CDR2 ANQGSEA. CDR3 sequence: CSVPLGPNTEAFF. As DNA, the CDR3 is TGCAGCGTACCCTTAGGACCGAACACTGAAGCTTTCTTT.

Only one count was recorded for this clone. The chain has TRBV6-1 and TRBJ2-7, with 12 bases identical to TRBD2. Per the germline V gene, CDR1 is MNHNS and CDR2 is SASEGT. This CDR3 has 16 amino acids. With V trimmed by 1 base and J by 6 bases, 7 bases remained unmatched. CDR3 nucleotides: TGTGCCAGCAGTGAAGAGCCACTAGCGGGAGGTTCCGAGCAGTACTTC. Translation: CASSEEPLAGGSEQYF.

The sample holds one count of this clone. The V call is TRBV6-5, the J call TRBJ2-7; 7 bases line up with TRBD2. Germline CDR1 is MNHEY and CDR2 is SVGAGI. This CDR3 is built from 15 residues. V dropped 0 bases and J dropped 7; count of bases not matched to a gene: 9. This chain's CDR3 is CASSYSRGGPVEQYF. The CDR3 DNA reads TGTGCCAGCAGTTACTCGCGGGGAGGGCCAGTAGAGCAGTACTTC.

The CDR3 DNA reads TGTGCCAGCAGATACCGACAGGGCCCCTACGAGCAGTACTTC. Translation: CASRYRQGPYEQYF. The chain uses TRBV28 and TRBJ2-7; 7 nucleotides agree with TRBD1. V gave up 6 bases and J gave up 2 bases; unmatched junction bases: 7. The CDR3 is made up of 14 amino acids. Germline V CDR1 and CDR2: MDHEN, SYDVKM.

Concerning this clone itself: This sample includes further DNA sequences coding for the same CDR3. This chain links TRBV19 with TRBJ1-1; D is undetermined. Trimming removed 3 bases at V and 0 bases at J, with 5 bases between. In germline, CDR1 is LNHDA, CDR2 SQIVND (reference sequence). This CDR3 has 13 residues. CDR3 sequence (DNA): TGTGCCAGTAGTATTAGCTTGAACACTGAAGCTTTCTTT. Amino acid sequence: CASSISLNTEAFF.

The sample holds one count of this clone. The chain carries TRBV7-9 and TRBJ2-3; TRBD1 aligns across 8 bases. The V gene's germline CDR1 is SEHNR and CDR2 FQNEAQ (reference sequence). The CDR3 is made up of 16 amino acids. V gave up 5 bases and J gave up 0 bases; unmatched junction bases: 7. CDR3 nucleotide sequence: TGTGCCAGCAGCCCCACGGGGGACAGGAGCACAGATACGCAGTATTTT. It encodes CASSPTGDRSTDTQYF.

J is TRBJ2-5 and V is TRBV7-9; 10 nucleotides align to TRBD1. The CDR3 is 15 amino acids. Germline CDR1 SEHNR, CDR2 FQNEAQ (reference sequence). V shed 11 bases and J 2 bases; nucleotides not matched to a gene: 11. In DNA, the CDR3 is TGTGCCTGCCCAACCGGGACAGGGGTTCAAGAGACCCAGTACTTC. Amino acids: CACPTGTGVQETQYF.

This chain uses TRBV5-1 with TRBJ2-7; D uncertain. This CDR3 spans 13 amino acids. The V gene lost 0 bases and the J gene lost 4 bases, with 8 bases spanning the gap. Germline loops: CDR1 SGHRS, CDR2 YFSETQ. The CDR3 loop is CASSLEAWYEQYF. CDR3 sequence (DNA): TGCGCCAGCAGCTTGGAGGCTTGGTACGAGCAGTACTTC.

CDR3 protein: CASSQGGTGLSGELFF. CDR3 in DNA: TGCGCCAGCAGCCAAGGGGGGACAGGGTTATCCGGGGAGCTGTTTTTT. The chain employs TRBV4-1 and TRBJ2-2; the match to TRBD1 covers 9 bases. V lost 1 base, J lost 6 bases, and 6 bases stayed unmatched. CDR3 length: 16 residues. CDR1 is MGHRA and CDR2 is YSYEKL in the germline V gene.

V is TRBV4-3 and J is TRBJ2-5; the D is unclear. The CDR3 sequence is 15 residues long. The germline V gene has CDR1 LGHNA and CDR2 YSLEER. V shed 1 base and J shed 1 base, with 10 bases lying between them. The CDR3 is CASSQGGLPQETQYF. The CDR3 nucleotides read TGCGCCAGCAGCCAAGGAGGCCTCCCCCAAGAGACCCAGTACTTC.

This sequence joins TRBV5-6 and TRBJ2-7; the match to TRBD1 covers 7 bases. After removal of 4 bases from V and 2 bases from J, the junction contained 9 bases not matched to a gene. This CDR3 comprises 15 residues. Germline V gene data show CDR1 as SGHDT and CDR2 as YYEEEE. The CDR3 DNA follows: TGTGCCAGCAGCATTAGTACAGGGGAACCCTACGAGCAGTACTTC. This encodes CASSISTGEPYEQYF.

V gene TRBV7-6 combines with J gene TRBJ2-1, with TRBD1 identical over 10 bases. V trimming: 5 bases; J trimming: 7 bases; junction bases outside the gene matches: 11. The CDR3 spans 16 residues. Germline values: CDR1 SGHVS, CDR2 FNYEAQ. The CDR3 is CASSPRGQGRLNEQFF. The CDR3 nucleotides read TGTGCCAGCAGCCCCCGGGGACAGGGGAGGTTAAATGAGCAGTTCTTC.

The genes are TRBV4-1 and TRBJ1-1; D is ambiguous. CDR1 is MGHRA, CDR2 YSYEKL, per germline. The CDR3 consists of 15 residues. V was cut by 1 base and J by 3 bases, with 12 bases left in between. CDR3 in amino acids: CASSQGVGMDTEAFF. The CDR3 DNA reads TGCGCCAGCAGCCAAGGGGTTGGTATGGACACTGAAGCTTTCTTT.

The chain joins TRBV4-3 to TRBJ2-7; 8 positions match TRBD1. Germline CDR1 LGHNA, CDR2 YSLEER. Trimming removed 3 bases from V and 4 bases from J; junction bases left unmatched: 8. There are 15 residues in the CDR3. The CDR3 region is CASSQHTDRAYEQYF. The CDR3 region has the DNA TGCGCCAGCAGCCAGCACACGGACAGGGCGTACGAGCAGTACTTC.

The chain couples TRBV11-2 to TRBJ2-1, with D perhaps matching TRBD2 (5 bases). This CDR3 region has 16 residues. Trimming shortened V by 1 base and J by 0 bases, and 10 bases separated the two germline ends. CDR1 and CDR2 (germline): SGHAT, FQNNGV. This chain's CDR3 is CASSLGRGLSYNEQFF. CDR3 nucleotides: TGTGCCAGCAGCTTAGGGCGAGGACTCTCCTACAATGAGCAGTTCTTC.

The V gene is TRBV19, the J gene TRBJ1-1; the D gene is possibly TRBD1 (5 bases). The CDR3 length is 14 residues. Trimming took 6 bases from V and 1 from J, leaving 12 bases between them. CDR1 LNHDA and CDR2 SQIVND come from the germline V gene (reference sequence). The CDR3 region is CASRALTENTEAFF. In DNA, the CDR3 is TGTGCCAGTAGGGCATTGACAGAGAACACTGAAGCTTTCTTT.

The chain combines TRBV9 with TRBJ2-2; TRBD1 matches at 8 bases. This CDR3 comprises 16 residues. Looked up from germline, CDR1 is SGDLS and CDR2 is YYNGEE. V shed 4 bases, J shed 6 bases, and the junction held 11 bases outside the gene matches. As DNA, the CDR3 is TGTGCCAGCAGCAGCCGACAGGGGCTGAGGCCCGGGGAGCTGTTTTTT. Its translation is CASSSRQGLRPGELFF. The full variable domain, rest sourced from reference TRBV9 and TRBJ2-2, is DSGVTQTPKHLITATGQRVTLRCSPRSGDLSVYWYQQSLDQGLQFLIQYYNGEERAKGNILERFSAQQFPDLHSELNLSSLELGDSALYFCASSSRQGLRPGELFFGEGSRLTVL.